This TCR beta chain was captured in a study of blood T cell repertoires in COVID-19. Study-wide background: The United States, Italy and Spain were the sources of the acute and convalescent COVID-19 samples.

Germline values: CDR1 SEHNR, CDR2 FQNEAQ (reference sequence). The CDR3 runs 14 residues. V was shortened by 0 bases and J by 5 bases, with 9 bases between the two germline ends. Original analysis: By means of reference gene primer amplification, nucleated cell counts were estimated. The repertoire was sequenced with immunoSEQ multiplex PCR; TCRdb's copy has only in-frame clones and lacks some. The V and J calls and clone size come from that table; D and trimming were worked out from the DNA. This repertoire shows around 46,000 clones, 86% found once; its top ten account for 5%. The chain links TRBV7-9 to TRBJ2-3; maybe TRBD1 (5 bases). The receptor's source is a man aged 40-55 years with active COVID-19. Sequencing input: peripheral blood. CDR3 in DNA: TGTGCCAGCAGCTTAGCAGGGGCTGGAGATACGCAGTATTTT. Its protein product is CASSLAGAGDTQYF. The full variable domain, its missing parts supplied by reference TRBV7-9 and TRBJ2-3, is DTGVSQNPRHKITKRGQNVTFRCDPISEHNRLYWYRQTLGQGPEFLTYFQNEAQLEKSRLLSDRFSAERPKGSFSTLEIQRTEQGDSAMYLCASSLAGAGDTQYFGPGTRLTVL.